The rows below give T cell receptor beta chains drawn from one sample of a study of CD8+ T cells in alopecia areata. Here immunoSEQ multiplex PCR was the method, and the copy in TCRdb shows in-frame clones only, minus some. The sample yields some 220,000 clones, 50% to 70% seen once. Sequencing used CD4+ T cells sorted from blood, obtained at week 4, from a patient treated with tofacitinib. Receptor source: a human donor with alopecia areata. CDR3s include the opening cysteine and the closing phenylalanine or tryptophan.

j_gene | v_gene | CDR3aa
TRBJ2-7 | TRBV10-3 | CAISPAAGEQYF
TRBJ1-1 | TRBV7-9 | CASSQTANTEAFF
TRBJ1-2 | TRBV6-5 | CASSYRQSGGYTF
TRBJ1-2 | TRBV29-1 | CSVPGGINYGYTF
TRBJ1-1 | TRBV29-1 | CSVERAREITEAFF
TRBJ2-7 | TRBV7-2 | CASSFHPTNEQYF
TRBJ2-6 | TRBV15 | CATSRSHRDRDSGANVLTF
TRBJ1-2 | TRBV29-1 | CSVEQGNYGYTF
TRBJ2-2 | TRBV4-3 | CASSQDPGRNTGELFF
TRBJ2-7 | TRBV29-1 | CSAKTRLLDEQYF
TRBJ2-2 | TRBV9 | CASSGGPLAGNTGELFF
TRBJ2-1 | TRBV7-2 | CASSLGGQAYNEQFF
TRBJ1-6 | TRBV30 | CAWAGQANSPLHF
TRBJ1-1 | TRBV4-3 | CASSQRQGDEAFF